This T cell receptor (beta chain) originates from a study of T cells in localized non-small cell lung cancer. Generated by immunoSEQ multiplex PCR, the TCRdb table keeps only in-frame clones and is missing some. This sample yields roughly 35,000 clones, of which approximately 88% are seen a single time; less than 8.5% belongs to the top ten. The CDR3 contains 17 residues. Turning to this clone: Its antigen remains unknown.

Whole-study findings and limits: In the blood, greater T cell density corresponded to longer overall survival. The study sequenced only one region of the tumor. As a result, intratumor heterogeneity could not be excluded and remains possible. A median of about 60 of the top 100 tumor clones appeared in adjacent lung, which was paired and uninvolved. Tumor trailed uninvolved adjacent lung in T cell clonality, which peaked there.

The specimen comprised peripheral blood, sampled before any cancer treatment. The clonotype originates from a woman aged 35 to 69 with stage I lung adenocarcinoma. V gene TRBV21-1 combines with J gene TRBJ2-1; TRBD1, the table's D call, lacks a check against the DNA. TRBV21-1 represents a pseudogene. CDR3 loop: CASSKEGGQGAGNEQFF. Written as DNA, the CDR3 is TGTGCCAGCAGCAAGGAGGGTGGACAGGGGGCTGGCAATGAGCAGTTCTTC.